Shown below are 22 T cell receptor beta chains from a single sample sequenced in a study of T cells after yellow fever vaccination (dated by TCRdb to the late 2010s). The method was 5' RACE. Instrument on record: Illumina NovaSeq 6000. TCRdb trimmed the raw reads at Q25, called clones with MiXCR and kept productive beta chains. Merged by CDR3 protein, the rows form single entries marked with the most common genes and DNA. The sample yields about 320,000 distinct CDR3 sequences; 3.5% to 4.5% were counted once. The ten most abundant clones make up roughly 19% of the sample. The treatment or condition label on this specimen signifies: live attenuated yellow fever vaccine strain. Sequences were derived from PBMCs, sampled 15 days after the yellow fever booster vaccination. These TCRs come from a man between 18 and 35 years old who received the YFV17D yellow fever vaccine.

This clonotype was seen at least ten times. The chain links TRBV5-1 to TRBJ2-5, with D perhaps given as TRBD1 or TRBD2 (6 bases each). CDR1 and CDR2 from the germline V gene are SGHRS and YFSETQ. V dropped 0 bases and J dropped 5 bases, with 14 bases sitting between them. CDR3 length equals 15 residues. CDR3 sequence reads: CASSLGGALPETQYF. CDR3 in DNA: TGCGCCAGCAGCTTGGGGGGGGCCCTTCCGGAGACCCAGTACTTC.

Many counts were recorded for this clonotype. The CDR3 spells CASSLVLGGQTSYEQYF. CDR3 coding DNA: TGTGCCAGCAGCTTAGTCCTCGGGGGCCAGACCTCCTACGAGCAGTACTTC. The rearrangement links TRBV13 to TRBJ2-7, with D perhaps assigned TRBD1 or TRBD2 (6 bases each). The CDR3 consists of 17 residues. Trimming pared 1 base from V and 0 bases from J, leaving 16 bases between. Germline V gene lookup returns CDR1 PRHDT and CDR2 FYEKMQ (reference sequence).

The chain joins TRBV27 to TRBJ2-7; 9 bases map to TRBD1. The V gene's germline CDR1 is MNHEY and CDR2 SMNVEV (reference sequence). V lost 0 bases and J lost 7; bases outside the gene matches: 7. CDR3 length equals 15 residues. DNA of the CDR3: TGTGCCAGCAGTTTATCGGGACAGGGTTACGGAGAGCAGTACTTC. It codes for CASSLSGQGYGEQYF.

This clonotype was seen at least ten times. The CDR3 DNA reads as TGTGCCACCAGTGTAGGGGCCGAGACCCAGTACTTC. Translating gives CATSVGAETQYF. The chain combines TRBV24-1 with TRBJ2-5; weak D call: TRBD1 (5 bases). The CDR3 loop spans 12 amino acids. CDR1 is KGHDR, CDR2 SFDVKD, per germline. V lost 5 bases, J lost 5 bases, and 8 bases lay in between.

The sample holds a few counts of this clonotype. V and J are TRBV12-3 or TRBV12-4 and TRBJ1-2; D call uncertain. Trimming pared 6 bases from V and 12 bases from J, leaving 14 bases between. The CDR3 is 11 residues long. CDR3 region: CASSPGRTDTF. For the CDR3, the DNA is TGTGCCAGCAGCCCCGGACGGACGGACACCTTC.

This clonotype was counted many times. J is TRBJ2-3 and V is TRBV7-2; the D is unclear. CDR1 and CDR2 (germline): SGHTA, FQGNSA. The CDR3 has 14 residues. Trimming took 3 bases from V and 2 from J, leaving 9 bases between them. This CDR3 reads CASSLVMNTDTQYF. In DNA form, the CDR3 reads TGTGCCAGCAGCTTGGTGATGAACACAGATACGCAGTATTTT.

In this sample, this clonotype turned up many times. The chain is built from TRBV10-3 and TRBJ2-7, with D perhaps TRBD2 (5 bases). Looked up from germline, CDR1 is ENHRY and CDR2 is SYGVKD. CDR3 length: 13 amino acids. The V gene lost 6 bases and the J gene lost 0 bases, with 9 bases spanning the gap. The chain's CDR3 is CAISEGSSYEQYV. The CDR3 bases are TGTGCCATCAGCGAAGGGAGCTCCTACGAGCAGTACGTC.

This clonotype has only a few counts. The chain employs TRBV5-1 and TRBJ1-1; D gene unclear. In germline, CDR1 is SGHRS, CDR2 YFSETQ. V lost 4 bases to trimming and J lost 5 bases, with 18 bases between them. The CDR3 has 15 residues. CDR3 bases: TGCGCCAGCAGCGAAAGACTAGGGAAGGCGACTGAAGCTTTCTTT. This sequence encodes CASSERLGKATEAFF. Filled out from reference TRBV5-1 and TRBJ1-1, the complete variable domain reads KAGVTQTPRYLIKTRGQQVTLSCSPISGHRSVSWYQQTPGQGLQFLFEYFSETQRNKGNFPGRFSGRQFSNSRSEMNVSTLELGDSALYLCASSERLGKATEAFFGQGTRLTVV.

This clonotype was found a few times. The chain joins TRBV4-1 to TRBJ1-5; D uncertain. The germline CDR1 and CDR2 sequences are MGHRA and YSYEKL. This CDR3 is 14 amino acids long. Trimming removed 0 bases at V and 5 bases at J, with 8 bases between. CDR3 in amino acids: CASSQEGSDQPQHF. The CDR3 nucleotides are TGCGCCAGCAGCCAAGAGGGCAGCGATCAGCCCCAGCATTTT.

This clonotype has a handful of counts. The genes are TRBV5-5 and TRBJ2-7; 10 nucleotides align to TRBD2. This CDR3 comprises 13 residues. CDR1 is SGHKS, CDR2 YYEKEE, per germline (reference sequence). The J segment lost 4 bases and the V segment lost 5 bases, leaving 3 bases of the junction unmatched. DNA for the CDR3: TGTGCCAGCAGAGCGGGGGGGGATTACGAGCAGTACTTC. Amino acid sequence: CASRAGGDYEQYF.

This clonotype was counted many times. The V gene is TRBV7-9, the J gene TRBJ2-3; D unresolved. V lost 3 bases and J lost 0, with 16 bases in between. CDR1 is SEHNR, CDR2 FQNEAQ, per germline (reference sequence). The CDR3 spans 17 residues. For the CDR3, the DNA is TGTGCCAGCAGCTTCGTTGTGTTGCGGCTAAGCACAGATACGCAGTATTTT. It specifies CASSFVVLRLSTDTQYF.

Many counts were recorded for this clonotype. This chain connects TRBV20-1 to TRBJ2-7; D might be TRBD2 (5 bases). The germline V and J ends were trimmed by 0 bases and 2 bases, with 11 bases remaining between them. Germline loops: CDR1 DFQATT, CDR2 SNEGSKA (reference sequence). This CDR3 region has 14 residues. The CDR3 spells CSARDITSPYEQYF. CDR3 coding DNA: TGCAGTGCTAGAGATATAACTAGTCCCTACGAGCAGTACTTC.

This clonotype has ten or more counts. J is TRBJ2-5 and V is TRBV7-8, with D perhaps given as TRBD1 or TRBD2 (5 bases each). Germline CDR1 reads SGHVS; CDR2 reads FQNEAQ. This CDR3 spans 19 amino acids. Trimming left V 1 base short and J 4 bases short, with 25 bases between. CDR3 protein: CASSLVGVGRSRVRETQYF. CDR3 bases: TGTGCCAGCAGCTTAGTGGGGGTAGGCAGAAGCCGCGTGCGAGAGACCCAGTACTTC.

Ten or more counts support this clonotype. The genes are TRBV7-2 and TRBJ1-6; D ambiguous. Trimming removed 8 bases from V and 10 bases from J, with 18 bases in between. Per the germline V gene, CDR1 is SGHTA and CDR2 is FQGNSA. There are 14 residues in the CDR3. This CDR3 reads CASRPTGSDSPLHF. The CDR3 DNA follows: TGTGCCAGCCGCCCCACGGGGTCAGACTCACCCCTCCACTTT.

The rearrangement joins TRBV6-6 to TRBJ2-7; tentative D call: TRBD1 (5 bases). This CDR3 is 13 amino acids long. Germline CDR1 and CDR2: MNHNY and SVGAGI (reference sequence). V dropped 2 bases and J dropped 2 bases, with 7 bases sitting between them. The CDR3 loop is CASSYEQAYEQYV. As DNA, the CDR3 is TGTGCCAGCAGTTACGAACAGGCCTACGAGCAGTACGTC.

There are many counts of this clonotype. This chain joins TRBV5-1 and TRBJ1-6; D ambiguous. The length of the CDR3 is 13 residues. V shed 0 bases and J shed 8 bases, with 6 bases lying between them. Looked up from germline, CDR1 is SGHRS and CDR2 is YFSETQ. Here the CDR3 reads CASSLGADSPLHF. The DNA for the CDR3 is TGCGCCAGCAGCTTGGGGGCCGATTCACCCCTCCACTTT.

A few counts support this clonotype. At one of its ends the junction is not consistent with the germline gene, which may arise from a read error. This chain uses TRBV4-3 with TRBJ1-1; no clear D. Per the germline V gene, CDR1 is LGHNA and CDR2 is YSLEER. The CDR3 has 12 amino acids. CDR3 in amino acids: CASSQASGGRSF. The CDR3, as DNA: TGCGCCAGCAGCCAAGCTTCTGGTGGCAGATCGTTT.

This clonotype came up many times. The rearrangement joins TRBV24-1 to TRBJ2-1; D call uncertain. V was clipped by 4 bases and J by 0 bases, with 15 bases between them. CDR3 length: 17 amino acids. Germline V gene sequence: CDR1 KGHDR, CDR2 SFDVKD. CDR3 nucleotide sequence: TGTGCCACCAGTGAGTCCGAGGACCGTGGCTCCTACAATGAGCAGTTCTTC. Translating gives CATSESEDRGSYNEQFF.

This clonotype appeared many times. This rearrangement joins TRBV2 to TRBJ1-1; D gene unclear. Germline lookup yields CDR1 SNHLY and CDR2 FYNNEI. The CDR3 is 14 amino acids. Trimming took 6 bases from V and 4 from J, leaving 15 bases between them. The CDR3 spells CASRPRSIGTEAFF. As DNA, the CDR3 is TGTGCCAGCAGGCCACGGAGCATTGGCACTGAAGCTTTCTTT.

In its sample, this clonotype was seen many times. The V call is TRBV2, the J call TRBJ2-5, with no clear D. CDR1 is SNHLY and CDR2 is FYNNEI in the germline V gene. CDR3 size: 12 residues. V was trimmed by 6 bases and J by 1 base, leaving 6 bases between them. CDR3 residues: CASRNAQETQYF. The CDR3, as DNA: TGTGCCAGCAGAAACGCCCAAGAGACCCAGTACTTC.

At least ten counts were recorded for this clonotype. The chain employs TRBV5-1 and TRBJ2-3; possible D gene TRBD2, 6 bases. The V end was cut by 4 bases, the J end by 7 bases, with 16 bases between. Germline CDR1 is SGHRS and CDR2 is YFSETQ. The CDR3 runs to 14 residues. The CDR3 loop is CASSLDSGENTQYF. CDR3 DNA: TGCGCCAGCAGCCTTGATTCGGGGGAGAATACGCAGTATTTT. Using reference TRBV5-1 and TRBJ2-3 for the parts outside the CDR3, the full variable domain is KAGVTQTPRYLIKTRGQQVTLSCSPISGHRSVSWYQQTPGQGLQFLFEYFSETQRNKGNFPGRFSGRQFSNSRSEMNVSTLELGDSALYLCASSLDSGENTQYFGPGTRLTVL.

This clonotype was counted at least ten times. V gene TRBV4-1 combines with J gene TRBJ2-5; TRBD2 matches 11 bases. The CDR3 spans 17 residues. The germline V gene has CDR1 MGHRA and CDR2 YSYEKL. With 4 bases clipped from V and 2 bases from J, the junction kept 9 bases outside the gene matches. The CDR3, as DNA: TGCGCCAGCAGCCTAAGCGGACTAGCGGGCGTGCAAGAGACCCAGTACTTC. It encodes CASSLSGLAGVQETQYF.